The present entry profiles one TCR beta chain with its context. Its antigen remains unknown. This could be a read error, since a much larger clone is one nucleotide away. The sample belongs to a study of T cell repertoires in cytomegalovirus infection. Across the whole study: A matching HLA type, together with CMV infection, was signaled by public TCR beta signatures.

MiXCR, applied by TCRdb to the reads, yields one record per CDR3 protein. This table holds approximately 630,000 distinct CDR3 sequences, 24% found once. Study-level findings and limits: HLA-C-restricted, CMV-specific TCR beta clonotypes were dominant ex vivo. Summed frequency of public TCR beta families distinguished CMV carriers with the relevant HLA.

The CDR3 spans 16 residues. The germline CDR1 and CDR2 sequences are MNHNS and SASEGT. Trimming pared 4 bases from V and 0 bases from J, leaving 13 bases between. The clonotype originates from a human donor in good health (CMV status not recorded). Some clones in this sample may be carry-over from other donors' samples. V gene TRBV6-1 combines with J gene TRBJ1-5; the D is unclear. Specimen: CD8+ T cells from PBMCs. CDR3 in amino acids: CASSVEHTNSNQPQHF. The DNA for the CDR3 is TGTGCCAGCAGTGTGGAACATACTAATAGCAATCAGCCCCAGCATTTT.